The 14 T cell receptor beta chains reported below all come from one sample, sequenced in a study of T cell repertoires in cytomegalovirus infection. These receptors have no identified antigens. Each CDR3 protein gets one entry after TCRdb re-called the reads with MiXCR. This sample yields approximately 470,000 distinct CDR3 sequences, of which under 45% are seen a single time; about 39% belongs to the top ten. The starting material was cultured PBMCs, obtained from culture after CMV antigen stimulation. The receptors were sampled from a human donor in good health (CMV status not recorded). Some clones in this sample may be carry-over from other donors' samples.

The chain employs TRBV15 and TRBJ2-5, with a possible D match to TRBD2 (6 bases). CDR1 is LNHNV and CDR2 is YYDKDF in the germline V gene (reference sequence). The CDR3 extends over 13 amino acids. V dropped 5 bases and J dropped 2 bases, with 9 bases sitting between them. The CDR3 DNA sequence: TGTGCCACCAGCCTAGCGATTCAAGAGACCCAGTACTTC. Its protein product is CATSLAIQETQYF. The variable domain in full, with the rest retrieved from reference TRBV15 and TRBJ2-5, is DAMVIQNPRYQVTQFGKPVTLSCSQTLNHNVMYWYQQKSSQAPKLLFHYYDKDFNNEADTPDNFQSRRPNTSFCFLDIRSPGLGDTAMYLCATSLAIQETQYFGPGTRLLVL.

The chain combines TRBV12-3 or TRBV12-4 with TRBJ2-1, with 9 bases fitting TRBD2. The length of the CDR3 is 17 residues. With 5 bases clipped from V and 5 bases from J, the junction kept 13 bases outside the gene matches. CDR3 nucleotide sequence: TGTGCCAGCAGTAGTGCCGTCGGACTAGCGATGAACAATGAGCAGTTCTTC. Translated, it gives CASSSAVGLAMNNEQFF.

On this clonotype: A clone one base away is much larger, so this may be a read error. V is TRBV7-8 and J is TRBJ2-7, with no clear D. Looked up from germline, CDR1 is SGHVS and CDR2 is FQNEAQ. The CDR3 sequence is 15 residues long. The CDR3 loop reads CASSFPAAVSYVQYF. The CDR3 coding sequence is TGTGCCAGCAGCTTCCCTGCCGCGGTCTCCTACGTGCAGTACTTC.

This clonotype was seen more than once but under ten times. V gene TRBV7-6 combines with J gene TRBJ1-3, with D unresolved. This CDR3 is built from 13 residues. Germline-derived CDR1 and CDR2 are SGHVS and FNYEAQ. The germline V and J ends were trimmed by 3 bases and 0 bases, with 3 bases remaining between them. In DNA form, the CDR3 reads TGTGCCAGCAGCTTGATCTCTGGAAACACCATATATTTT. Its protein is CASSLISGNTIYF.

This clonotype occurred a few times. J is TRBJ2-4 and V is TRBV7-2; 10 bases align to TRBD2. Looked up from germline, CDR1 is SGHTA and CDR2 is FQGNSA. This CDR3 has 18 residues. After removal of 1 base from V and 3 bases from J, the junction contained 9 bases not matched to a gene. The CDR3 sequence is CASSLGGLAGEGKNIQYF. The CDR3 nucleotides are TGTGCCAGCAGCTTAGGCGGCCTAGCGGGGGAGGGCAAAAACATTCAGTACTTC.

This clonotype has more than one count but fewer than ten. The chain joins TRBV5-4 to TRBJ2-2, with D hard to call. The V and J ends lost 4 bases and 4 bases respectively, with 8 bases between them. CDR1 is SGHNT and CDR2 is YYREEE in the germline V gene (reference sequence). This CDR3 is 13 amino acids long. CDR3 DNA sequence: TGTGCCAGCAGCCCCGACTCCACCGGGGAGCTGTTTTTT. This encodes CASSPDSTGELFF.

This clonotype was counted ten times or more. V usage is TRBV7-2 and J usage is TRBJ2-7; TRBD1 is a possible D gene (6 bases). Per the germline V gene, CDR1 is SGHTA and CDR2 is FQGNSA. This CDR3 is built from 14 residues. V was shortened by 5 bases and J by 0 bases, with 11 bases between the two germline ends. Here the CDR3 reads CASSVTGNSYEQYF. CDR3 nucleotides: TGTGCCAGCAGCGTTACAGGGAACTCCTACGAGCAGTACTTC. The variable domain in full, completed from reference TRBV7-2 and TRBJ2-7, reads GAGVSQSPSNKVTEKGKDVELRCDPISGHTALYWYRQSLGQGLEFLIYFQGNSAPDKSGLPSDRFSAERTGGSVSTLTIQRTQQEDSAVYLCASSVTGNSYEQYFGPGTRLTVT.

This rearrangement joins TRBV11-2 to TRBJ2-6; D is ambiguous. Between the trimmed V and J ends, which lost 5 bases and 0 bases, there was a span of 8 bases. Germline CDR1 SGHAT, CDR2 FQNNGV. This CDR3 contains 15 residues. The CDR3: CASSILSSGANVLTF. The CDR3 region has the DNA TGTGCCAGCAGCATTCTCAGCTCTGGGGCCAACGTCCTGACTTTC.

The chain has TRBV19 and TRBJ2-5; 14 nucleotides agree with TRBD2. The CDR3 loop spans 15 amino acids. V trimming: 6 bases; J trimming: 5 bases; junction bases outside the gene matches: 5. Germline values: CDR1 LNHDA, CDR2 SQIVND (reference sequence). The CDR3 bases are TGTGCCAGTAGATCGACTAGCGGGAGGGCCGAGACCCAGTACTTC. Protein product: CASRSTSGRAETQYF.

CDR3 loop: CASSTGLAGTGELFF. The CDR3 nucleotides are TGTGCCAGTAGCACGGGACTAGCGGGAACCGGGGAGCTGTTTTTT. The rearrangement joins TRBV19 to TRBJ2-2; TRBD2 agrees at 13 bases. Germline V lookup: CDR1 LNHDA, CDR2 SQIVND (reference sequence). The J segment lost 5 bases and the V segment lost 6 bases, leaving 3 bases of the junction unmatched. There are 15 residues in the CDR3.

The chain links TRBV12-5 to TRBJ1-5, with a tentative D call TRBD1 (5 bases). The V end was cut by 2 bases, the J end by 1 base, with 12 bases between. In germline, CDR1 is LGHNT, CDR2 FRNRAP. The CDR3 loop spans 16 amino acids. The CDR3 nucleotides read TGTGCTAGTGGTTTGCCCCCGGGGGAGAGCAATCAGCCCCAGCATTTT. Residues: CASGLPPGESNQPQHF.

V gene TRBV4-3 combines with J gene TRBJ1-2; 9 bases line up with TRBD1. The CDR3 has 15 residues. Germline CDR1 reads LGHNA; CDR2 reads YSLEER. Losses at the gene ends were 2 bases for V and 3 bases for J; bases not matched to a gene: 4. The DNA of the CDR3 is TGCGCCAGCAGCCAACAGGACAGGGGAGACTATGGCTACACCTTC. Translated, it gives CASSQQDRGDYGYTF.

The genes are TRBV25-1 and TRBJ2-7; D is perhaps TRBD1 or TRBD2 (5 bases each). The germline gives CDR1 MGHDK, CDR2 SYGVNS. The CDR3 runs 11 residues. V shed 8 bases and J shed 2 bases, with 7 bases lying between them. The chain's CDR3 is CASLGAYEQYF. Here the CDR3 DNA reads TGTGCCAGCCTGGGGGCCTACGAGCAGTACTTC.

The CDR3 nucleotides read TGTGCCAGCAGTGAAGACGACATTGGGACTAGCGCTTCATGGGATGAGCAGTTCTTC. Translation: CASSEDDIGTSASWDEQFF. The J gene is TRBJ2-1, the V gene TRBV6-1; the match to TRBD2 covers 10 bases. The J segment lost 8 bases and the V segment lost 1 base, leaving 17 bases of the junction unmatched. Germline values: CDR1 MNHNS, CDR2 SASEGT. The CDR3 runs 19 residues.